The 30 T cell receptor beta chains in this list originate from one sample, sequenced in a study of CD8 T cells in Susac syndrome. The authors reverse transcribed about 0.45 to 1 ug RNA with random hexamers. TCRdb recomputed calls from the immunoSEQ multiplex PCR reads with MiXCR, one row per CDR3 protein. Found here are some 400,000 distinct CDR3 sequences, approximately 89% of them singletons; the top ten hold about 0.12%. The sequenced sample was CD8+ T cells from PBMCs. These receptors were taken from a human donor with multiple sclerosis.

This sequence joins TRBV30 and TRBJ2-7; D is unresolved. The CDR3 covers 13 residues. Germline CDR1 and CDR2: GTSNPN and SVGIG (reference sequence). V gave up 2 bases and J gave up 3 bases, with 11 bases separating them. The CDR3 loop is CAWSNTLGYEQYF. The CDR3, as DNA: TGTGCCTGGAGTAACACTTTGGGCTACGAGCAGTACTTC.

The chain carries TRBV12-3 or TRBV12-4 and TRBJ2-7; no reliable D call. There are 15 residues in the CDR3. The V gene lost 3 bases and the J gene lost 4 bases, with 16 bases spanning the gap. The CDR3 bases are TGTGCCAGCAGTTTTTGGGCAGCCTCGATGTACGAGCAGTACTTC. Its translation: CASSFWAASMYEQYF.

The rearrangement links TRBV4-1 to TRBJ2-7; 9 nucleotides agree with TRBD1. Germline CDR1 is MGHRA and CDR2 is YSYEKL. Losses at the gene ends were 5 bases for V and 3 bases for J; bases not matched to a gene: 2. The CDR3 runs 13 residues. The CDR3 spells CASSRGQGYEQYF. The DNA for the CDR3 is TGCGCCAGCAGCAGGGGACAGGGCTACGAGCAGTACTTC.

The CDR3 DNA follows: TGCAGTGCTAGAGTCTACGGGACACCAAACACTGAAGCTTTCTTT. Protein sequence: CSARVYGTPNTEAFF. V usage is TRBV20-1 and J usage is TRBJ1-1; D may be TRBD1 (6 bases). Trimming removed 1 base at V and 2 bases at J, with 14 bases between. The CDR3 length is 15 residues. Germline V gene data show CDR1 as DFQATT and CDR2 as SNEGSKA (reference sequence).

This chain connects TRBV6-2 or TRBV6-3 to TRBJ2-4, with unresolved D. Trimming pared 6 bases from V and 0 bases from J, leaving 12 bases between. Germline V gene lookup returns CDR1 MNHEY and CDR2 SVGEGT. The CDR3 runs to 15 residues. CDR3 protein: CASSPLGQAKNIQYF. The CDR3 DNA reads TGTGCCAGCAGCCCCCTTGGCCAAGCCAAAAACATTCAGTACTTC.

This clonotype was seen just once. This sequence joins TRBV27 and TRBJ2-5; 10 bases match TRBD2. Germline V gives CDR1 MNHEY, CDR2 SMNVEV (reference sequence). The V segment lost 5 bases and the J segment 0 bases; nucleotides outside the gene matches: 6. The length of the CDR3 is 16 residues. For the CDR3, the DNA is TGTGCCAGCAGTCCTGAAGCGGGAGGGTACCAAGAGACCCAGTACTTC. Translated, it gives CASSPEAGGYQETQYF.

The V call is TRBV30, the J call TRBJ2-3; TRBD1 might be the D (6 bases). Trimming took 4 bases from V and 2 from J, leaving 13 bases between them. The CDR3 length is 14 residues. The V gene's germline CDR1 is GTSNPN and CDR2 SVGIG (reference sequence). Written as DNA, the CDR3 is TGTGCCTGGACGAACAGGGACCTCACAGATACGCAGTATTTT. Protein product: CAWTNRDLTDTQYF. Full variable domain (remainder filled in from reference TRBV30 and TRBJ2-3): SQTIHQWPATLVQPVGSPLSLECTVEGTSNPNLYWYRQAAGRGLQLLFYSVGIGQISSEVPQNLSASRPQDRQFILSSKKLLLSDSGFYLCAWTNRDLTDTQYFGPGTRLTVL.

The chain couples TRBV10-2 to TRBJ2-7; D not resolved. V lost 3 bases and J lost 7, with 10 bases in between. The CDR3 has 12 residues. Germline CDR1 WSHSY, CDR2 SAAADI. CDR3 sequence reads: CASSENVWEQYF. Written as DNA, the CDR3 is TGCGCCAGCAGTGAAAACGTCTGGGAGCAGTACTTC.

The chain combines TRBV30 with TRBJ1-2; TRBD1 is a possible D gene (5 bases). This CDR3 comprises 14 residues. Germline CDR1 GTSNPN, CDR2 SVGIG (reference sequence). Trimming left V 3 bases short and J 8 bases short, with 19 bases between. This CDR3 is CAWRSPQDSSGYTF. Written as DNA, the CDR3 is TGTGCCTGGAGGAGCCCACAGGATTCATCCGGCTACACCTTC.

The CDR3 sequence is CASGYSGGGELFF. The CDR3 DNA is TGTGCCAGCGGGTACTCAGGGGGCGGGGAGCTGTTTTTT. The genes are TRBV12-3 or TRBV12-4 and TRBJ2-2; TRBD1 agrees at 7 bases. V lost 8 bases and J lost 7; bases outside the gene matches: 7. The CDR3 sequence is 13 residues long.

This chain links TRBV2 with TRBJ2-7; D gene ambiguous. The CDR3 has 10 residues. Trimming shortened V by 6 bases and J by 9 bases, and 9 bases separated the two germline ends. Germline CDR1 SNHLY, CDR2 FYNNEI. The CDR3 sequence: CASSDVVQYF. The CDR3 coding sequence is TGTGCCAGCAGCGACGTAGTGCAGTACTTC.

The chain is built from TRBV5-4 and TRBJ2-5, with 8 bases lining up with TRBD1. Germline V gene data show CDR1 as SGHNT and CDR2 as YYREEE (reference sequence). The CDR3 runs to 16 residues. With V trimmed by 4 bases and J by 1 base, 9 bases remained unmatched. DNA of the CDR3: TGTGCCAGCAGCGGAATGACGCAGGGGGCCCAAGAGACCCAGTACTTC. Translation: CASSGMTQGAQETQYF. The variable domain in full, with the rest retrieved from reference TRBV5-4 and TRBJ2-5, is ETGVTQSPTHLIKTRGQQVTLRCSSQSGHNTVSWYQQALGQGPQFIFQYYREEENGRGNFPPRFSGLQFPNYSSELNVNALELDDSALYLCASSGMTQGAQETQYFGPGTRLLVL.

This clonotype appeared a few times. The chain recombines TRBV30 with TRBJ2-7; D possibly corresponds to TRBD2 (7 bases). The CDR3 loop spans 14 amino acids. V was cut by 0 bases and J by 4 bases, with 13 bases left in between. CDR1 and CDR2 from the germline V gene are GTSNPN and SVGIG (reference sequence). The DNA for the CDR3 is TGTGCCTGGAGTGTAATCGGGGGGCCGTACGAGCAGTACTTC. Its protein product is CAWSVIGGPYEQYF.

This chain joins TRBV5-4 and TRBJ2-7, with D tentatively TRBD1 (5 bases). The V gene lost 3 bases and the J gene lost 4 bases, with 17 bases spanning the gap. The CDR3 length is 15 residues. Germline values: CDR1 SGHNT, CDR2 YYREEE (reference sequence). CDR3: CASSSTDTLMYEQYF. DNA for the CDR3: TGTGCCAGCAGCTCCACGGACACCCTAATGTACGAGCAGTACTTC.

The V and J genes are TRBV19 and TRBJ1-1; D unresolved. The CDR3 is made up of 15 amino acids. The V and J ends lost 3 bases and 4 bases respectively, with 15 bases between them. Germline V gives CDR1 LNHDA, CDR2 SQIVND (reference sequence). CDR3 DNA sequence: TGTGCCAGTAGTATTAACCACGGGTCCTCCACTGAAGCTTTCTTT. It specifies CASSINHGSSTEAFF.

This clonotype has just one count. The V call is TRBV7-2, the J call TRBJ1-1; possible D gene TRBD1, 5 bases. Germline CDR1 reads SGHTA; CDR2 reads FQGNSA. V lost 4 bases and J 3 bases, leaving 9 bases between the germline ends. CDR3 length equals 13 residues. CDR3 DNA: TGTGCCAGCAGCTCCTGGGGGTACACTGAAGCTTTCTTT. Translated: CASSSWGYTEAFF.

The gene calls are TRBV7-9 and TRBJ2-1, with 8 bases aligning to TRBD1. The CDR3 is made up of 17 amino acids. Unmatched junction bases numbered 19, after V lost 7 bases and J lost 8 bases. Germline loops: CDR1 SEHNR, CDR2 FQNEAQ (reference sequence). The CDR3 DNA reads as TGTGCCAGCACCTCAGGACAGGGAAGGGTCATGGTCGATGAGCAGTTCTTC. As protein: CASTSGQGRVMVDEQFF.

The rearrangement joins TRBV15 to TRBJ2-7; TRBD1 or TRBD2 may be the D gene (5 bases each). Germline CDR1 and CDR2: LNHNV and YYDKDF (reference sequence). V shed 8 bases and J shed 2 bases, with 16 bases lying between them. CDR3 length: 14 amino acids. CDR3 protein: CATQKRDGTYEQYF. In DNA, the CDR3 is TGTGCCACCCAGAAACGGGACGGGACCTACGAGCAGTACTTC.

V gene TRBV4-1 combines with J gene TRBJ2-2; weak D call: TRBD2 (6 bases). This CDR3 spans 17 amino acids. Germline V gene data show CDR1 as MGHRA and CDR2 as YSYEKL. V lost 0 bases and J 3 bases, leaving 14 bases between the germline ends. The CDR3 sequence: CASSQEAGSIDTGELFF. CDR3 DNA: TGCGCCAGCAGCCAAGAGGCGGGGAGTATAGACACCGGGGAGCTGTTTTTT.

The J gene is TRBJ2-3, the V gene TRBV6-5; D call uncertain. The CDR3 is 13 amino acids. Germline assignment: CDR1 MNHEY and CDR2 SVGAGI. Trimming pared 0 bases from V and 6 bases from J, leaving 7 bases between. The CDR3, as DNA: TGTGCCAGCAGTTACTCGGTTGTTGATACGCAGTATTTT. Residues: CASSYSVVDTQYF.

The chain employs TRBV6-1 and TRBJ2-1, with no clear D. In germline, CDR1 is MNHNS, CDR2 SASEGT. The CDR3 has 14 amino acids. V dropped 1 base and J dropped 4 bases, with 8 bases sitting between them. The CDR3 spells CASSEEVTYNEQFF. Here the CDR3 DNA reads TGTGCCAGCAGTGAAGAGGTAACTTACAATGAGCAGTTCTTC.

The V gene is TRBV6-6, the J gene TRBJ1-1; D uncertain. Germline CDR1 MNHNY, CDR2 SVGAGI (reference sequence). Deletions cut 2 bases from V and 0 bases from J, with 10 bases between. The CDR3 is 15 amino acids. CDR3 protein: CASSYMTLMNTEAFF. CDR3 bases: TGTGCCAGCAGTTACATGACACTTATGAACACTGAAGCTTTCTTT.

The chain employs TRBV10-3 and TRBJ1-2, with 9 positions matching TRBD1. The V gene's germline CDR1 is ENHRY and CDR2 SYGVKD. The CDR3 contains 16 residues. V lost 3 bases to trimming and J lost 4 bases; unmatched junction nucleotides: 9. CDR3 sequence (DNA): TGTGCCATCAGTGACACAACAGGGGGCTCGGGCTATGGCTACACCTTC. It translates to CAISDTTGGSGYGYTF.

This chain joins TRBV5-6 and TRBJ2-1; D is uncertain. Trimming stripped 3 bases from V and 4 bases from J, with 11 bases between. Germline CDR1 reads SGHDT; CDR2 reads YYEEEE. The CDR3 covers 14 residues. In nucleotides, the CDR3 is TGTGCCAGCAGCTACCAGGACGGGTACAATGAGCAGTTCTTC. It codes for CASSYQDGYNEQFF.

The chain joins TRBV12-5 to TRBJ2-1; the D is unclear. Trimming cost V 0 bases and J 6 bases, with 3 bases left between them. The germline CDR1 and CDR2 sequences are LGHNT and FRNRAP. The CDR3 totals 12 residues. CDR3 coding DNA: TGTGCTAGTGGTTTGGTAGGCAATGAGCAGTTCTTC. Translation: CASGLVGNEQFF.

The CDR3 region has the DNA TGTGCCAGCAGTTACTCGATTTACTCGTCTAGCGGGGAGATCACAGATACGCAGTATTTT. This codes for CASSYSIYSSSGEITDTQYF. The rearrangement links TRBV6-2 or TRBV6-3 to TRBJ2-3; 9 bases are shared with TRBD2. The CDR3 length is 20 residues. Losses at the gene ends were 0 bases for V and 2 bases for J; bases not matched to a gene: 15. Germline V gene lookup returns CDR1 MNHEY and CDR2 SVGEGT.

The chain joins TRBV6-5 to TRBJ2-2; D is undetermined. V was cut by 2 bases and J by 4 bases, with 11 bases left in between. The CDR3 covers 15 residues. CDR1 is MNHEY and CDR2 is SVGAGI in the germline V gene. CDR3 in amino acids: CASSYGQESTGELFF. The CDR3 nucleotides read TGTGCCAGCAGTTACGGCCAGGAGAGCACCGGGGAGCTGTTTTTT.

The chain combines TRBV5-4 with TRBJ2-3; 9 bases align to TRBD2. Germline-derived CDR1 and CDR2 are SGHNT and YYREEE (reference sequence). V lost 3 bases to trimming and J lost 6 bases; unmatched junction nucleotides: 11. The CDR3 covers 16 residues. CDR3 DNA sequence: TGTGCCAGCAGCTCAGGACTAGCGCCTGGGACCGATACGCAGTATTTT. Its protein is CASSSGLAPGTDTQYF.

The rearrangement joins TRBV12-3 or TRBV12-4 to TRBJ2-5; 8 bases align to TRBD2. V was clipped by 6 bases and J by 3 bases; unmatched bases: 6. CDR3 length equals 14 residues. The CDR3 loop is CASRPGLGEETQYF. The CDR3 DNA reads TGTGCCAGCAGGCCGGGACTAGGAGAAGAGACCCAGTACTTC.

Written as DNA, the CDR3 is TGCGCCAGCAGTGAGTTCCGTTCAAACACCATATATTTT. Translated, it gives CASSEFRSNTIYF. The chain has TRBV10-2 and TRBJ1-3; D remains ambiguous. In germline, CDR1 is WSHSY, CDR2 SAAADI. V was shortened by 1 base and J by 6 bases, with 7 bases between the two germline ends. The CDR3 extends over 13 amino acids.